What follows describes a single T cell receptor beta chain. Self-reported history from a screening survey and questionnaire set each donor's cohort. The ends were cut back, 2 bases at V and 0 bases at J, with 11 bases in the middle. The CDR3 consists of 16 residues. The V gene's germline CDR1 is MNHNS and CDR2 SASEGT. Method: immunoSEQ multiplex PCR; TCRdb's copy keeps in-frame clones and lacks some. The sample contains approximately 380,000 clones, around 90% of which appear only once. This sample was taken from a study of blood T cell repertoires in COVID-19. Study context: The origin of the acute and convalescent COVID-19 samples was the United States, Italy and Spain. Nucleic acid was either cDNA or gDNA, and it came from T cells, B-cell-depleted T cells, or PBMCs.

The rearrangement joins TRBV6-1 to TRBJ1-3; weak D call: TRBD1 (5 bases). Sequencing input: PBMCs or T cells enriched from blood (not recorded which). The source of this sequence is a young woman who had recovered from COVID-19. The CDR3 protein is CASSEWGDSSGNTIYF. The CDR3 DNA reads TGTGCCAGCAGTGAATGGGGTGACAGCTCTGGAAACACCATATATTTT.